The rows below give T cell receptor beta chains drawn from one sample of a study of T cell responses to AZD1222 COVID-19 vaccine. Using immunoSEQ multiplex PCR, the repertoire was profiled, and TCRdb retains in-frame clones only, with some absent. The table has roughly 150,000 clones, approximately 88% seen once. The sample consisted of peripheral blood, taken 28 days after the second AZD1222 dose. These receptor sequences come from an adult who received the AZD1222 COVID-19 vaccine. Each CDR3 is given with its conserved first and last residue. D genes are given only for firm matches. Expanded clones are given a class, and other clones once, few, many or no size at all.

CDR3 length,clone size,D gene,J gene,V gene,CDR3 protein,CDR3 DNA
13,-,-,TRBJ1-1,TRBV6-5,CASSYFEDTEAFF,TGTGCCAGCAGTTACTTTGAGGACACTGAAGCTTTCTTT
14,-,-,TRBJ2-2,TRBV29-1,CSVDGQSNTGELFF,TGCAGCGTTGACGGACAGAGTAACACCGGGGAGCTGTTTTTT
13,-,-,TRBJ1-1,TRBV18,CASSGQINTEAFF,TGTGCCAGCTCAGGCCAAATAAACACTGAAGCTTTCTTT
13,-,-,TRBJ2-7,TRBV18,CASSPGAVYEQYF,TGTGCCAGCTCACCAGGGGCAGTCTACGAGCAGTACTTC
15,-,-,TRBJ2-3,TRBV4-2,CASSQDSSYTDTQYF,TGTGCCAGCAGCCAAGATAGTAGTTACACAGATACGCAGTATTTT
16,-,-,TRBJ1-5,TRBV6-1,CASSESGHRGNQPQHF,TGTGCCAGCAGTGAAAGCGGTCATCGGGGCAATCAGCCCCAGCATTTT
15,-,TRBD1,TRBJ1-4,TRBV5-1,CASSPGQGAGEKLFF,TGCGCCAGCAGCCCGGGACAGGGGGCCGGAGAAAAACTGTTTTTT
13,-,TRBD1,TRBJ1-4,TRBV3-1/TRBV3-2,CASRGQGFEKLFF,TGTGCCAGCAGAGGACAGGGCTTCGAAAAACTGTTTTTT
17,-,TRBD1,TRBJ2-7,TRBV4-1,CASSRHTTGDNVNEQYF,TGCGCCAGCAGCCGCCACACTACAGGGGACAACGTGAACGAGCAGTACTTC
14,-,-,TRBJ1-2,TRBV6-2/TRBV6-3,CASSPSVGGYGYTF,TGTGCCAGCAGTCCAAGTGTGGGTGGGTATGGCTACACCTTC
13,few,-,TRBJ1-1,TRBV7-2,CASRSDHLREAFF,TGTGCCAGCAGGTCGGATCATCTGAGAGAAGCTTTCTTT
13,-,-,TRBJ1-3,TRBV2,CASGRTTRNTIYF,TGTGCCAGCGGCAGGACGACCCGAAACACCATATATTTT
15,-,-,TRBJ2-7,TRBV14,CASSQEPAPFYEQYF,TGTGCCAGCAGCCAGGAGCCAGCACCTTTCTACGAGCAGTACTTC
16,-,-,TRBJ1-1,TRBV7-8,CASRPGHALTGTEAFF,TGTGCCAGCAGACCCGGACATGCCCTGACGGGGACTGAAGCTTTCTTT
14,-,TRBD1,TRBJ2-7,TRBV5-8,CASSDGQGAYEQYF,TGTGCCAGCAGCGACGGACAGGGGGCGTACGAGCAGTACTTC
15,-,TRBD1,TRBJ1-2,TRBV7-8,CASSLTTGRKDGYTF,TGTGCCAGCAGCTTAACGACAGGGAGAAAGGATGGCTACACCTTC
16,-,TRBD1,TRBJ2-7,TRBV9,CASSVGEGQGAYEQYF,TGTGCCAGCAGCGTAGGGGAGGGACAGGGGGCTTACGAGCAGTACTTC
14,few,-,TRBJ2-7,TRBV6-5,CASKKTGSSYEQYF,TGTGCCAGCAAGAAAACGGGATCCTCCTACGAGCAGTACTTC
13,-,-,TRBJ2-7,TRBV5-5,CASIPAGTYEQYF,TGTGCCAGCATCCCCGCCGGGACCTACGAGCAGTACTTC
14,-,-,TRBJ2-1,TRBV5-1,CASSLELASNEQFF,TGCGCCAGCAGCTTGGAATTAGCCTCCAATGAGCAGTTCTTC
17,-,TRBD2,TRBJ2-3,TRBV4-2,CASSQPTSGVSTDTQYF,TGTGCCAGCAGCCAACCGACTAGCGGGGTTAGCACAGATACGCAGTATTTT
12,-,-,TRBJ2-1,TRBV30,CAWDLSGNEQFF,TGTGCCTGGGATTTAAGCGGCAATGAGCAGTTCTTC
13,-,-,TRBJ1-5,TRBV19,CASSIQASQPQHF,TGTGCCAGTAGTATACAGGCGTCTCAGCCCCAGCATTTT
17,-,-,TRBJ2-3,TRBV27,CASSETTASRRADTQYF,TGTGCCAGCAGTGAAACAACAGCTAGCCGTCGTGCAGATACGCAGTATTTT
13,-,TRBD1,TRBJ2-7,TRBV5-1,CASSPGQTVEQYF,TGCGCCAGCAGCCCGGGACAGACGGTCGAGCAGTACTTC
14,-,-,TRBJ2-7,TRBV10-3,CASDRGGPRDEQYF,TGTGCCTCCGATAGGGGGGGGCCCCGAGACGAGCAGTACTTC
12,-,-,TRBJ1-1,TRBV4-1,CASREGDTEAFF,TGCGCCAGCAGGGAGGGAGACACTGAAGCTTTCTTT
15,-,-,TRBJ1-2,TRBV11-2,CASKRPGRGPGGYTF,TGTGCCAGCAAAAGGCCTGGCAGGGGCCCGGGGGGCTACACCTTC
19,-,TRBD2,TRBJ2-2,TRBV7-2,CASRHNVLFLAGGPGELFF,TGTGCCAGCCGCCACAACGTACTTTTTTTAGCGGGGGGGCCCGGGGAGCTGTTTTTT
12,-,-,TRBJ1-4,TRBV4-1,CASSQDSSSLFF,TGCGCCAGCAGCCAAGACAGTAGTTCACTGTTTTTT
11,-,-,TRBJ1-2,TRBV7-9,CASSSAGTQTF,TGTGCCAGCAGCAGTGCCGGGACCCAGACCTTC
17,-,-,TRBJ1-3,TRBV3-1/TRBV3-2,CASSQGPVTRSGNTIYF,TGTGCCAGCAGCCAAGGGCCGGTCACCCGCTCTGGAAACACCATATATTTT
13,-,TRBD1,TRBJ2-5,TRBV24-1,CATGRGSQETQYF,TGTGCCACCGGCAGGGGGTCACAAGAGACCCAGTACTTC
13,-,TRBD1,TRBJ2-5,TRBV12-5,CASGKGAGETQYF,TGTGCTAGTGGAAAGGGGGCCGGAGAGACCCAGTACTTC
14,-,TRBD2,TRBJ2-3,TRBV5-8,CASSFRAGADTQYF,TGTGCCAGCAGCTTCAGGGCGGGGGCAGATACGCAGTATTTT
15,-,TRBD1,TRBJ2-7,TRBV15,CATSRDPNRGREQYF,TGTGCCACCAGCAGAGATCCTAACAGGGGGCGCGAGCAGTACTTC
14,-,-,TRBJ1-1,TRBV4-2,CASSQRVMNTEAFF,TGTGCCAGCAGCCAAAGGGTCATGAACACTGAAGCTTTCTTT
15,once,-,TRBJ2-7,TRBV4-1,CTSSQVEASLYEQYF,TGCACCAGCAGCCAAGTCGAGGCATCTCTATACGAGCAGTACTTC
13,-,-,TRBJ2-7,TRBV2,CASSEGPAYEQYF,TGTGCCAGCAGTGAGGGACCAGCCTACGAGCAGTACTTC
14,-,TRBD1,TRBJ1-5,TRBV10-2,CASSEGRDRQPQHF,TGCGCCAGCAGTGAGGGCAGGGACAGACAGCCCCAGCATTTT
14,-,-,TRBJ1-4,TRBV9,CASSVAPTNEKLFF,TGTGCCAGCAGCGTTGCACCAACTAATGAAAAACTGTTTTTT
14,-,TRBD2,TRBJ2-1,TRBV7-9,CASSLDSGAVEQFF,TGTGCCAGCAGCTTAGATAGCGGGGCGGTTGAGCAGTTCTTC
17,-,-,TRBJ2-3,TRBV3-1/TRBV3-2,CASSQGARGHGGDTQYF,TGTGCCAGCAGCCAGGGTGCGCGAGGGCACGGTGGAGATACGCAGTATTTT
15,-,-,TRBJ2-1,TRBV14,CASSQVRGGYNEQFF,TGTGCCAGCAGCCAAGTGAGGGGGGGGTACAATGAGCAGTTCTTC
12,-,-,TRBJ2-1,TRBV3-1/TRBV3-2,CASSQIDNEQFF,TGTGCCAGCAGCCAAATCGATAATGAGCAGTTCTTC